This T cell receptor (beta chain) is drawn from a study of blood T cells in healthy people across ages. The use of a sample-barcoded 5' primer and a J-beta primer mix characterized a second PCR of about 7 to 12 cycles. Any given sample supplied a minimum of 2.5 million CDR3-containing paired-end reads. In TCRdb, the 5' RACE reads were re-called with MiXCR into one record per CDR3 protein. The sample lists roughly 1,800,000 distinct CDR3 sequences, around half occurring once. The CDR3 has 15 amino acids. The V end was cut by 4 bases, the J end by 7 bases, with 18 bases between. The germline CDR1 and CDR2 sequences are SGDLS and YYNGEE.

This chain uses TRBV9 with TRBJ2-1, with D possibly TRBD1 on 6 matching bases. This TCR was recovered from a woman in her 40s in good health. The sequenced sample consisted of blood. CDR3: CASSPTPGVSNEQFF. DNA for the CDR3: TGTGCCAGCAGCCCGACCCCAGGGGTTTCGAATGAGCAGTTCTTC.